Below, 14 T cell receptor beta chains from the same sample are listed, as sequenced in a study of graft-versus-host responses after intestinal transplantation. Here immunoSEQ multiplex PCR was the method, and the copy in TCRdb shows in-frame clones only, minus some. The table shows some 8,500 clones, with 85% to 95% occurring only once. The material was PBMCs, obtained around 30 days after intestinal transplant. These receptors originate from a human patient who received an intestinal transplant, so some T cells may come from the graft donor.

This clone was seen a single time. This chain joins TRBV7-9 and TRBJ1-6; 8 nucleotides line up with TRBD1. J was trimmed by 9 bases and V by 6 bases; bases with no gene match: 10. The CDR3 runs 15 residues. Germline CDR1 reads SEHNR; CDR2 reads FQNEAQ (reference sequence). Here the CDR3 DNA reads TGTGCCAGCAGACTAGACAGGGGAGGTTTTTCACCCCTCCACTTT. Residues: CASRLDRGGFSPLHF.

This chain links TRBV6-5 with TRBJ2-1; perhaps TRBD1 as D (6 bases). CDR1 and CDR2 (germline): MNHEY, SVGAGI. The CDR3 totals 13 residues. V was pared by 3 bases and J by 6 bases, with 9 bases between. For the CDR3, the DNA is TGTGCCAGCAGTTATAGGGGGTCCAATGAGCAGTTCTTC. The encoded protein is CASSYRGSNEQFF.

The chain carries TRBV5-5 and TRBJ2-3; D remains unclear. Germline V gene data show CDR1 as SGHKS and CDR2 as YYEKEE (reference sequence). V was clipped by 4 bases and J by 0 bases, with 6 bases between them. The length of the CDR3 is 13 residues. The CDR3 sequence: CASSPDSTDTQYF. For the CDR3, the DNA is TGTGCCAGCAGCCCTGACAGCACAGATACGCAGTATTTT.

In nucleotides, the CDR3 is TGTGCCAGCAGGTCCCCTGGGGCTTTCTTT. Translating gives CASRSPGAFF. V is TRBV6-1 and J is TRBJ1-1, with D unresolved. Germline V gene data show CDR1 as MNHNS and CDR2 as SASEGT. This CDR3 contains 10 residues. With 6 bases removed from V and 11 bases from J, the gap between germline ends came to 10 bases.

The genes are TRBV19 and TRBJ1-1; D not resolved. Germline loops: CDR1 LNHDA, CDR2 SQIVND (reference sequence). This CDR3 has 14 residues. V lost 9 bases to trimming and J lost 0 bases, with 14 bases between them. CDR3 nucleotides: TGTGCCAGCCGACCCAAATCCATGAACACTGAAGCTTTCTTT. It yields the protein CASRPKSMNTEAFF.

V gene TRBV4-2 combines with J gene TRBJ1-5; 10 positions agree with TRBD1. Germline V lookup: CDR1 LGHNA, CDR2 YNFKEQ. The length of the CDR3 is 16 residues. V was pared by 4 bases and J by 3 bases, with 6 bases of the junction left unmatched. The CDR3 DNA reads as TGTGCCAGCAGCCCGACAGGGGGCCCCTCCAATCAGCCCCAGCATTTT. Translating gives CASSPTGGPSNQPQHF.

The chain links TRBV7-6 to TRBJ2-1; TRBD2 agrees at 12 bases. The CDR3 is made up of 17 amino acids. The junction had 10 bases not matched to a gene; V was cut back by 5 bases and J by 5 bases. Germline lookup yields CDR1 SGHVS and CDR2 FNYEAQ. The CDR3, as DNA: TGTGCCAGCAGCCCAACCCGGACTAGCGGGGTCCACAATGAGCAGTTCTTC. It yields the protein CASSPTRTSGVHNEQFF.

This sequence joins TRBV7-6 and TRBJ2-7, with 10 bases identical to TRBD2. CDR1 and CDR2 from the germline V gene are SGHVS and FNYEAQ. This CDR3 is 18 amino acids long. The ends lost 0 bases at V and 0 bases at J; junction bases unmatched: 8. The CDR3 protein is CASSLAASGGPSSYEQYF. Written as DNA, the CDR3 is TGTGCCAGCAGCTTAGCGGCTAGCGGGGGCCCCAGCTCCTACGAGCAGTACTTC.

The DNA for the CDR3 is TGTGCCAGCAGCGTGACAGGGGGTGAATACGAGCAGTACTTC. Translating gives CASSVTGGEYEQYF. The chain is built from TRBV9 and TRBJ2-7; TRBD1 agrees at 9 bases. The CDR3 length is 14 residues. J was trimmed by 4 bases and V by 2 bases; bases with no gene match: 4. CDR1 SGDLS and CDR2 YYNGEE come from the germline V gene.

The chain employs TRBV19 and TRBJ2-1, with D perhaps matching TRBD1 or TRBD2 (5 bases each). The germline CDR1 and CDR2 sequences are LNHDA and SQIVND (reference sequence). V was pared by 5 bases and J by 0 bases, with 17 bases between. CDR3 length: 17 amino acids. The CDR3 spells CASSPWWGPISYNEQFF. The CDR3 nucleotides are TGTGCCAGTAGTCCATGGTGGGGACCCATCTCCTACAATGAGCAGTTCTTC. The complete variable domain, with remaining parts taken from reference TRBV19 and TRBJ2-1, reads DGGITQSPKYLFRKEGQNVTLSCEQNLNHDAMYWYRQDPGQGLRLIYYSQIVNDFQKGDIAEGYSVSREKKESFPLTVTSAQKNPTAFYLCASSPWWGPISYNEQFFGPGTRLTVL.

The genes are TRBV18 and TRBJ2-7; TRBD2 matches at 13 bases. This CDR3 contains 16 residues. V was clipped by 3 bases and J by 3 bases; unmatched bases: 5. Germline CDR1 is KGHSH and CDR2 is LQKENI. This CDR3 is CASSPETSGGFYEQYF. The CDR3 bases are TGTGCCAGCTCACCGGAGACTAGCGGGGGGTTCTACGAGCAGTACTTC.

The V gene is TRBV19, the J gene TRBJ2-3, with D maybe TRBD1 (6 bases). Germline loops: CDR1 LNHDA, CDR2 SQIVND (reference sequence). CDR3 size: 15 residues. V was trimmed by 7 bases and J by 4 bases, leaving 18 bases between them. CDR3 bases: TGTGCCAGTAAAAGTACAGGGTCGGCGGCAGATACGCAGTATTTT. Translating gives CASKSTGSAADTQYF.

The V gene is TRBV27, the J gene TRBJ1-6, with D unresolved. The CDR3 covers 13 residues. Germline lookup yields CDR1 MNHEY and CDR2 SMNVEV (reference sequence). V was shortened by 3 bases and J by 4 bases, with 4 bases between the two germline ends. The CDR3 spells CASSLDYNSPLHF. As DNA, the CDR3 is TGTGCCAGCAGTTTGGATTATAATTCACCCCTCCACTTT.

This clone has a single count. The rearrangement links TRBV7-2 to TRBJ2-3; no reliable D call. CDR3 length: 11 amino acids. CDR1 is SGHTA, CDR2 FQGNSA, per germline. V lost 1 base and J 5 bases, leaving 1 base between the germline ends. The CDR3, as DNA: TGTGCCAGCAGCTTAGTAGATACGCAGTATTTT. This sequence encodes CASSLVDTQYF.